The subject of this entry is one T cell receptor beta chain. Just one base apart from a much larger clone, this may be a read error. The sample belongs to a study of blood T cells in healthy people across ages. A J-beta primer mix and a sample-barcoded 5' primer were used in a second PCR of about 6 to 12 cycles. TCRdb analysed the 5' RACE reads with MiXCR anew, one entry per CDR3 protein. The table includes about 1.6 million distinct CDR3 sequences, about 35% detected once. Looked up from germline, CDR1 is SQVTM and CDR2 is ANQGSEA. Trimming took 7 bases from V and 10 from J, leaving 16 bases between them. The CDR3 is 11 amino acids. RNA extraction gave at least 5 micrograms of total RNA per sample.

Sequencing was done on a sample of blood. The source is a woman in her twenties or thirties in good health. The chain is built from TRBV29-1 and TRBJ1-1; possible D gene TRBD1, 6 bases. The CDR3 reads CSAGRTDGAFF. CDR3 coding DNA: TGCAGCGCCGGCAGGACAGACGGAGCTTTCTTT.